This TCR beta chain originates from a study of blood T cell repertoires in COVID-19. Germline values: CDR1 MNHEY, CDR2 SVGEGT. The CDR3 runs to 15 residues. The junction had 7 bases not matched to a gene; V was cut back by 2 bases and J by 5 bases. Using immunoSEQ multiplex PCR, the repertoire was profiled, and TCRdb retains in-frame clones only, with some absent. This table holds roughly 150,000 clones, approximately 91% found once. The gene calls are TRBV6-2 or TRBV6-3 and TRBJ1-1; 8 bases are a match to TRBD1. Sample: peripheral blood. This clonotype was obtained from a man aged 18 to 30 with COVID-19, enrolled during active disease. CDR3 loop: CASSYADREETEAFF. The CDR3 DNA sequence: TGTGCCAGCAGTTACGCGGACAGGGAGGAAACTGAAGCTTTCTTT.